This passage covers 11 T cell receptor beta chains from one sample sequenced in a study of blood T cell repertoires in COVID-19. Method: immunoSEQ multiplex PCR; TCRdb's copy keeps in-frame clones and lacks some. The sample contains 180,000 or so clones, roughly 83% of which appear only once. Input material: PBMCs or T cells enriched from blood (not recorded which). The receptor set was obtained from a woman aged 60-75 years who had recovered from COVID-19.

The chain employs TRBV6-1 and TRBJ1-6; possible D gene TRBD1, 6 bases. From germline, CDR1 is MNHNS and CDR2 SASEGT. Trimming removed 1 base from V and 5 bases from J, with 9 bases in between. The CDR3 runs 15 residues. The CDR3 nucleotides are TGTGCCAGCAGTGAAGTAGGGGGTAATAATTCACCCCTCCACTTT. Protein: CASSEVGGNNSPLHF.

The V call is TRBV30, the J call TRBJ1-2; D perhaps matches TRBD1 (6 bases). Germline-derived CDR1 and CDR2 are GTSNPN and SVGIG (reference sequence). V was clipped by 2 bases and J by 1 base, with 14 bases between them. This CDR3 is 15 amino acids long. As DNA, the CDR3 is TGTGCCTGGAGTCGCCGGGACATAAGTAACTATGGCTACACCTTC. Translation: CAWSRRDISNYGYTF.

The rearrangement joins TRBV18 to TRBJ1-3; D uncertain. The CDR3 contains 19 residues. Deletions cut 3 bases from V and 1 base from J, with 22 bases between. Germline V CDR1 and CDR2: KGHSH, LQKENI. CDR3 region: CASSPRGPTTMGSGNTIYF. The CDR3 DNA reads as TGTGCCAGCTCACCTAGAGGGCCCACAACTATGGGATCTGGAAACACCATATATTTT.

This clone showed up just a few times. The chain is built from TRBV30 and TRBJ1-3; a possible D gene is TRBD1 (5 bases). Trimming cost V 2 bases and J 4 bases, with 9 bases left between them. Germline CDR1 GTSNPN, CDR2 SVGIG (reference sequence). This CDR3 spans 13 amino acids. This CDR3 reads CAWSTGFGNTIYF. The CDR3 DNA reads as TGTGCCTGGAGTACAGGCTTCGGAAACACCATATATTTT.

V is TRBV28 and J is TRBJ2-7; D perhaps matches TRBD1 (6 bases). CDR1 MDHEN and CDR2 SYDVKM come from the germline V gene. V shed 6 bases and J shed 2 bases, with 14 bases lying between them. The length of the CDR3 is 14 residues. This CDR3 is CASSSPGTPYEQYF. CDR3 in DNA: TGTGCCAGCAGCTCTCCCGGGACACCCTACGAGCAGTACTTC.

The chain employs TRBV7-9 and TRBJ2-5, with 7 bases that match TRBD2. CDR3 length: 14 amino acids. CDR1 SEHNR and CDR2 FQNEAQ come from the germline V gene (reference sequence). The V and J ends lost 4 bases and 1 base, in that order; junction bases with no gene match: 3. CDR3 protein: CASSSGTIQETQYF. The CDR3 region has the DNA TGTGCCAGCAGCTCCGGGACTATCCAAGAGACCCAGTACTTC.

This sequence joins TRBV7-9 and TRBJ2-6; TRBD2 matches 9 bases. Per germline, CDR1 SEHNR and CDR2 FQNEAQ (reference sequence). The CDR3 has 18 residues. Trimming cost V 7 bases and J 0 bases; bases outside gene matches: 10. CDR3 protein: CASTPGLAGHSGANVLTF. In DNA form, the CDR3 reads TGTGCCAGCACCCCCGGGCTAGCGGGGCACTCTGGGGCCAACGTCCTGACTTTC.

The rearrangement links TRBV9 to TRBJ2-4, with TRBD1 identical over 11 bases. This CDR3 comprises 15 residues. The V segment lost 3 bases and the J segment 6 bases; nucleotides outside the gene matches: 5. Germline-derived CDR1 and CDR2 are SGDLS and YYNGEE. CDR3 bases: TGTGCCAGCAGCGCCACGGGACAGGGGGGAAACATTCAGTACTTC. Translating it yields CASSATGQGGNIQYF.

This clone showed up just a few times. The V and J genes are TRBV7-8 and TRBJ1-1; D gene unclear. Deletions cut 4 bases from V and 7 bases from J, with 16 bases between. Germline lookup yields CDR1 SGHVS and CDR2 FQNEAQ. The CDR3 contains 14 residues. Here the CDR3 reads CASSSPGRIYEAFF. Here the CDR3 DNA reads TGTGCCAGCAGCTCCCCCGGGAGGATTTATGAAGCTTTCTTT. Based on the CDR3 plus reference TRBV7-8 and TRBJ1-1, the full variable domain is GAGVSQSPRYKVAKRGQDVALRCDPISGHVSLFWYQQALGQGPEFLTYFQNEAQLDKSGLPSDRFFAERPEGSVSTLKIQRTQQEDSAVYLCASSSPGRIYEAFFGQGTRLTVV.

V usage is TRBV7-2 and J usage is TRBJ2-3; 7 bases map to TRBD2. The germline V gene encodes CDR1 SGHTA and CDR2 FQGNSA. V was clipped by 4 bases and J by 6 bases; unmatched bases: 7. This CDR3 comprises 14 residues. CDR3 DNA: TGTGCCAGCAGCTCCGCGGCGGGGGTGGATACGCAGTATTTT. Encoded protein: CASSSAAGVDTQYF.

To note about this clone: Its ends do not fully match the called genes, so a read error is possible. The V gene is TRBV29-1, the J gene TRBJ2-3; 10 bases align to TRBD2. Germline-derived CDR1 and CDR2 are SQVTM and ANQGSEA. The CDR3 spans 14 residues. The CDR3 bases are TGCAGCGTTGAGGCTAGCGGGAGCATAGATACGCAGTATTTT. It codes for CSVEASGSIDTQYF.